This TCR beta chain comes out of a study of blood T cell repertoires in COVID-19. Overall study: Whether acute or convalescent, the COVID-19 samples came from the United States, Italy and Spain. The analysed material was cDNA or gDNA that came from T cells, B-cell-depleted T cells, or PBMCs.

Original processing notes: By means of reference gene primer amplification, nucleated cell counts were estimated. TCRdb keeps only in-frame clones here, not all; method: immunoSEQ multiplex PCR. That table gives V, J and clone size, and the DNA gave D and trimming. The repertoire holds 300,000 to 350,000 clones, with over 75% as singletons. This clone was detected once. Seattle cases were enrolled at active infection and followed longitudinally. The CDR3 totals 14 residues. Germline assignment: CDR1 SGHKS and CDR2 YYEKEE (reference sequence). Unmatched junction bases numbered 3, after V lost 3 bases and J lost 2 bases.

The TCR was taken from a young woman with COVID-19, enrolled during active disease. This chain connects TRBV5-5 to TRBJ1-1, with TRBD1 matching over 8 bases. Sequenced material: peripheral blood. The CDR3: CASSYTGGNTEAFF. In DNA form, the CDR3 reads TGTGCCAGCAGCTATACAGGGGGAAACACTGAAGCTTTCTTT.